One and the same sample provided the 9 T cell receptor beta chains below, sequenced in a study of OX40 agonist ivuxolimab in advanced cancers. Generated by immunoSEQ multiplex PCR, the TCRdb table keeps only in-frame clones and is missing some. This table has 70,000 to 95,000 clones, roughly 90% appearing once. Here the sequenced sample was CD4+ or CD8+ T cells sorted from blood, taken in a trial of the OX40 agonist ivuxolimab. The receptors derive from an adult with an advanced solid tumor such as melanoma, head and neck, liver or kidney cancer.

The chain carries TRBV12-5 and TRBJ1-1; D is unresolved. The V and J ends lost 1 base and 11 bases respectively, with 5 bases between them. CDR3 length: 10 residues. Germline V gene data show CDR1 as LGHNT and CDR2 as FRNRAP. Here the CDR3 DNA reads TGTGCTAGTGGTTTGGGCAAGGCTTTCTTT. Amino acid sequence: CASGLGKAFF.

This clone occurred many times. The chain carries TRBV27 and TRBJ1-1, with D possibly being TRBD1 (6 bases). CDR1 and CDR2 (germline): MNHEY, SMNVEV (reference sequence). CDR3 size: 13 residues. Trimming removed 5 bases from V and 5 bases from J, with 12 bases in between. Written as DNA, the CDR3 is TGTGCCAGCAGTCGCCACAGGGAAACTGAAGCTTTCTTT. This sequence encodes CASSRHRETEAFF.

The rearrangement joins TRBV27 to TRBJ2-7; D possibly corresponds to TRBD1 (5 bases). Germline loops: CDR1 MNHEY, CDR2 SMNVEV (reference sequence). The CDR3 sequence is 15 residues long. The germline V and J ends were trimmed by 5 bases and 5 bases, with 19 bases remaining between them. This chain's CDR3 is CASSNLGQGGDEQYF. The CDR3, as DNA: TGTGCCAGCAGTAATTTAGGCCAGGGTGGGGACGAGCAGTACTTC.

This clone was seen a few times. The chain uses TRBV5-1 and TRBJ2-3, with a possible D match to TRBD2 (6 bases). The CDR3 runs to 15 residues. Germline V CDR1 and CDR2: SGHRS, YFSETQ. Trimming cost V 4 bases and J 7 bases, with 19 bases left between them. The CDR3 coding sequence is TGCGCCAGCAGCCATTTGGGGGGAGAACGGAATACGCAGTATTTT. This gives the protein CASSHLGGERNTQYF. The whole variable domain, remainder taken from reference TRBV5-1 and TRBJ2-3, is KAGVTQTPRYLIKTRGQQVTLSCSPISGHRSVSWYQQTPGQGLQFLFEYFSETQRNKGNFPGRFSGRQFSNSRSEMNVSTLELGDSALYLCASSHLGGERNTQYFGPGTRLTVL.

This chain links TRBV5-1 with TRBJ2-2; perhaps TRBD2 as D (6 bases). Per germline, CDR1 SGHRS and CDR2 YFSETQ. This CDR3 has 15 amino acids. Trimming left V 4 bases short and J 0 bases short, with 10 bases between. CDR3 bases: TGCGCCAGCAGCGCGGGGCCCTCGAACACCGGGGAGCTGTTTTTT. Encoded protein: CASSAGPSNTGELFF.

The V gene is TRBV2, the J gene TRBJ1-5; TRBD1 is a possible D gene (5 bases). The CDR3 spans 14 residues. The ends were cut back, 7 bases at V and 7 bases at J, with 17 bases in the middle. Germline assignment: CDR1 SNHLY and CDR2 FYNNEI. CDR3 residues: CASNRDGGGQPQHF. The DNA of the CDR3 is TGTGCCAGCAACCGGGACGGGGGAGGGCAGCCCCAGCATTTT.

This chain links TRBV7-9 with TRBJ2-1; D ambiguous. Germline V gene sequence: CDR1 SEHNR, CDR2 FQNEAQ (reference sequence). The CDR3 runs to 12 residues. The V gene lost 2 bases and the J gene lost 7 bases, with 6 bases spanning the gap. CDR3 nucleotide sequence: TGTGCCAGCAGCTTAACCCGAAATGAGCAGTTCTTC. Translated: CASSLTRNEQFF.

This chain links TRBV7-9 with TRBJ1-1; D might be TRBD1 (5 bases). CDR1 is SEHNR, CDR2 FQNEAQ, per germline (reference sequence). V lost 0 bases to trimming and J lost 5 bases, with 10 bases between them. The CDR3 length is 14 residues. CDR3 DNA sequence: TGTGCCAGCAGCTTAGCAGGGGCAGAGACTGAAGCTTTCTTT. Translated, it gives CASSLAGAETEAFF.

This rearrangement joins TRBV19 to TRBJ1-1, with D perhaps matching TRBD1 (6 bases). Trimming shortened V by 0 bases and J by 4 bases, and 6 bases separated the two germline ends. CDR1 and CDR2 (germline): LNHDA, SQIVND (reference sequence). The CDR3 is 13 residues long. The CDR3 DNA follows: TGTGCCAGTAGTATAGACAGGGGCACTGAAGCTTTCTTT. This encodes CASSIDRGTEAFF.